This T cell receptor (beta chain) was identified during a study of T cell responses to AZD1222 COVID-19 vaccine. On the study more broadly: Second-dose intervals of approximately 4 or approximately 12 weeks were pooled. Broader study findings: Among the donors, most were white British and more were female, and clonal diversity was possibly underestimated.

The sample holds a few counts of this clone. Its target is not known. Repertoires were generated with immunoSEQ multiplex PCR, while TCRdb's copy carries only in-frame clones and drops some. The sample carries 140,000 to 150,000 clones, roughly nine tenths recorded once. V dropped 11 bases and J dropped 7; count of bases not matched to a gene: 14. CDR3 length equals 13 residues. CDR1 is SNHLY and CDR2 is FYNNEI in the germline V gene. The sequences come from peripheral blood, collected on day 0 of AZD1222 vaccination. This clonotype was sampled from an adult in good health. The genes are TRBV2 and TRBJ2-7; 7 bases fit TRBD1. The chain's CDR3 is CAGRFSAGGEQYF. CDR3 DNA: TGTGCCGGCCGGTTTTCGGCAGGGGGAGAGCAGTACTTC.